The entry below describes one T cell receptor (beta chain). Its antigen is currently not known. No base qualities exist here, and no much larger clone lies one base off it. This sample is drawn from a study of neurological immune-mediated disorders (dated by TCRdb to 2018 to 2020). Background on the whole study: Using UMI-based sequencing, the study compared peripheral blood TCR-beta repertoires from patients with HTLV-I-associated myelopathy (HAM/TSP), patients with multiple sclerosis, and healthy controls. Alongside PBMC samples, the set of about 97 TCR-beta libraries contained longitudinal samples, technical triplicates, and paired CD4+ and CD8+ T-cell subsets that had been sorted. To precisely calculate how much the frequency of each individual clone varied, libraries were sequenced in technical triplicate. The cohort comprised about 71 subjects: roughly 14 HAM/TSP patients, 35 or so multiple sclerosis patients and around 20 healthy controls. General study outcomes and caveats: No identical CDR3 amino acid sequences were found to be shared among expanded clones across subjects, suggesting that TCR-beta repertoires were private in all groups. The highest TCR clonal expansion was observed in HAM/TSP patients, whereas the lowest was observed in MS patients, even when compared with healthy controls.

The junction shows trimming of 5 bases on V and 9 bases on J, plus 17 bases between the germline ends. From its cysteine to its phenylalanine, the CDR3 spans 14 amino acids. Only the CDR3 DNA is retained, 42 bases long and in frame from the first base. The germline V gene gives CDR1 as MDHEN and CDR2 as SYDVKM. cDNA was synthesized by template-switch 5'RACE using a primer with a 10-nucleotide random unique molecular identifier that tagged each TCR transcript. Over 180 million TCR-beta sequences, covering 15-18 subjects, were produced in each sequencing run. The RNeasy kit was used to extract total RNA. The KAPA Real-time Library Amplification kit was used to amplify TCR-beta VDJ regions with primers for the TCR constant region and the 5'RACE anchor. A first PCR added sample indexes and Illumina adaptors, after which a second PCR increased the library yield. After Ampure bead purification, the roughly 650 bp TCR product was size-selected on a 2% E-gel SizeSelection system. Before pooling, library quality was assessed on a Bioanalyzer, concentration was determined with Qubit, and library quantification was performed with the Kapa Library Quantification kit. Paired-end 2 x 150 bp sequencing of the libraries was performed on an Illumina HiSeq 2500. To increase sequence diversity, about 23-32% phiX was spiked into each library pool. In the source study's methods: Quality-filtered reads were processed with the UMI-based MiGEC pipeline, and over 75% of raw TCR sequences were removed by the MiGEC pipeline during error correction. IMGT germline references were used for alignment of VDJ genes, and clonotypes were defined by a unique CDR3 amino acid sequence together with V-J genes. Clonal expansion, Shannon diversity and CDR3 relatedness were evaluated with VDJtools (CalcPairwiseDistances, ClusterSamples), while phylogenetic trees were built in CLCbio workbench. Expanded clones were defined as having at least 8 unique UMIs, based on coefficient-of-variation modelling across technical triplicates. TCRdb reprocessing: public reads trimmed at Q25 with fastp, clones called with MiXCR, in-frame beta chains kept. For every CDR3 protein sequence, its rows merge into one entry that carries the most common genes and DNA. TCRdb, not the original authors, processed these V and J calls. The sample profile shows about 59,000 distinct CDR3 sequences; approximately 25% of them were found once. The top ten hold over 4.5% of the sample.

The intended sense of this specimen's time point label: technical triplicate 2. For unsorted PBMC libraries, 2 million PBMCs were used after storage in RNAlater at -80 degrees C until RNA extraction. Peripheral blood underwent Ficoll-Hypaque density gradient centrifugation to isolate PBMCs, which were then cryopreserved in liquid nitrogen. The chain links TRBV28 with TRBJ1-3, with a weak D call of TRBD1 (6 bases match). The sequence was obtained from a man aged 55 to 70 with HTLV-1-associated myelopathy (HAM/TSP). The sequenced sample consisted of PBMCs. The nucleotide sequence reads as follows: TGTGCCAGCAGTCAAACACTGGGGGCGGGCACCATATATTTT. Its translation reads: CASSQTLGAGTIYF.